The rows below give T cell receptor beta chains drawn from one sample of a study of blood T cell repertoires in COVID-19. Sequencing used immunoSEQ multiplex PCR; TCRdb keeps in-frame clones, though not all of them. The sample lists 150,000 to 200,000 clones; 70% to 90% were seen once. The sequencing sample was made of peripheral blood. All receptors come from a human donor with active or convalescent COVID-19. The donor label of this sample is uncertain. Both conserved end residues are part of each CDR3. The D gene is left open where the match is weak. Expanded clones get a size class; other rows say once, few or many, or leave the size out.

clone size	V gene	J gene	D gene	CDR3 protein	CDR3 DNA
NA	TRBV28	TRBJ2-2	NA	CASLKLAGNTGELFF	TGTGCCAGCCTCAAATTGGCGGGGAACACCGGGGAGCTGTTTTTT
NA	TRBV29-1	TRBJ1-1	NA	CSGVNTEAFF	TGCAGCGGAGTGAACACTGAAGCTTTCTTT
NA	TRBV4-3	TRBJ2-3	TRBD2	CASSQVPPPTSGGDTQYF	TGCGCCAGCAGCCAAGTACCCCCCCCAACTAGCGGGGGTGATACGCAGTATTTT
few	TRBV5-1	TRBJ2-1	TRBD2	CASSSSGGGPENEQFF	TGCGCCAGCAGCTCCAGCGGGGGTGGTCCGGAGAATGAGCAGTTCTTC
NA	TRBV5-1	TRBJ2-1	TRBD2	CASSLWTSGSGNEQFF	TGCGCCAGCAGCTTGTGGACTAGCGGGAGTGGCAATGAGCAGTTCTTC
NA	TRBV4-1	TRBJ2-7	TRBD1	CASSQLPGGYEQYF	TGCGCCAGCAGCCAACTCCCAGGGGGCTACGAGCAGTACTTC
NA	TRBV24-1	TRBJ2-3	NA	CATAWGGTDTQYF	TGTGCCACCGCCTGGGGGGGCACAGATACGCAGTATTTT
NA	TRBV7-2	TRBJ2-1	TRBD2	CASSAHSGVGNEQFF	TGTGCCAGCAGCGCTCATAGCGGGGTGGGGAATGAGCAGTTCTTC
NA	TRBV9	TRBJ2-3	TRBD2	CASSVDSGGATDTQYF	TGTGCCAGCAGCGTAGACAGCGGGGGGGCGACAGATACGCAGTATTTT
NA	TRBV5-1	TRBJ1-4	NA	CASKGNQGNEKLFF	TGCGCCAGCAAAGGGAATCAGGGTAATGAAAAACTGTTTTTT
once	TRBV7-2	TRBJ2-1	NA	CASRMGLALNEQFF	TGTGCCAGCAGAATGGGACTGGCCCTCAATGAGCAGTTCTTC
NA	TRBV7-9	TRBJ2-5	TRBD2	CASSLGLAGGEETQYF	TGTGCCAGCAGCTTAGGGCTAGCGGGGGGCGAAGAGACCCAGTACTTC
NA	TRBV7-9	TRBJ1-2	TRBD1	CASSKTGGPNYGYTF	TGTGCCAGCAGCAAAACAGGGGGCCCTAACTATGGCTACACCTTC
NA	TRBV7-3	TRBJ2-3	TRBD2	CASSLIGGLATDTQYF	TGTGCCAGCAGCTTGATCGGGGGACTAGCGACAGATACACAGTATTTT
NA	TRBV5-1	TRBJ1-2	NA	CASSSGQIATNYGYTF	TGCGCCAGCAGCTCAGGACAAATTGCCACCAACTATGGCTACACCTTC
NA	TRBV6-6	TRBJ1-1	NA	CASREQGSEFTEAFF	TGTGCCAGCAGGGAGCAGGGCTCGGAGTTTACTGAAGCTTTCTTT
NA	TRBV2	TRBJ2-7	TRBD1	CASTGQSRLGEQYF	TGTGCCAGCACGGGACAGAGCCGCTTAGGCGAGCAGTACTTC
NA	TRBV5-4	TRBJ2-3	TRBD1	CASSPPGQADTQYF	TGTGCCAGCAGCCCCCCAGGACAGGCAGATACGCAGTATTTT
NA	TRBV5-4	TRBJ2-7	TRBD1	CASGTGGWAAYEQYF	TGTGCCAGCGGCACAGGGGGCTGGGCGGCCTACGAGCAGTACTTC
NA	TRBV19	TRBJ2-4	TRBD1	CASSSRDSRLGDQYF	TGTGCCAGTAGTTCCCGGGACAGTCGCCTAGGGGATCAGTACTTC
NA	TRBV5-4	TRBJ2-1	TRBD2	CASSLAGTSLNEQFF	TGTGCCAGCAGCTTGGCCGGGACTAGCCTAAATGAGCAGTTCTTC
few	TRBV4-3	TRBJ2-7	NA	CASSQGGGTASEQYF	TGCGCCAGCAGCCAAGGAGGCGGGACAGCGTCCGAGCAGTACTTC
few	TRBV7-9	TRBJ1-2	NA	CASSLQHGEGYGYTF	TGTGCCAGCAGCCTCCAACATGGGGAGGGCTATGGCTACACCTTC
NA	TRBV29-1	TRBJ2-7	NA	CSVDRDTGIDEQYF	TGCAGCGTTGACAGGGACACCGGGATCGATGAGCAGTACTTC
few	TRBV4-1	TRBJ1-3	TRBD1	CASSQDQGGRSGNTIYF	TGCGCCAGCAGCCAAGATCAGGGGGGTCGCTCTGGAAACACCATATATTTT
NA	TRBV4-1	TRBJ2-3	TRBD2	CASSQGVSGGADTQYF	TGCGCCAGCAGCCAAGGGGTTAGCGGGGGTGCAGATACGCAGTATTTT
NA	TRBV5-1	TRBJ2-1	TRBD1	CASSLGQDPNEQFF	TGCGCCAGCAGCCTAGGACAGGACCCCAATGAGCAGTTCTTC
NA	TRBV19	TRBJ1-3	NA	CASSPLLGGTIYF	TGTGCCAGTAGCCCACTGCTAGGCGGCACCATATATTTT
NA	TRBV30	TRBJ2-7	NA	CAWDSGDLPFEQYF	TGTGCCTGGGACTCGGGAGATCTCCCATTCGAGCAGTACTTC
NA	TRBV4-1	TRBJ1-5	NA	CASSQDPDRNQPQHF	TGCGCCAGCAGCCAAGATCCCGACAGGAATCAGCCCCAGCATTTT
NA	TRBV4-3	TRBJ1-1	NA	CASSQERRRNTEAFF	TGCGCCAGCAGCCAAGAGCGGCGGAGGAACACTGAAGCTTTCTTT
once	TRBV14	TRBJ1-1	NA	CASSQGRLTEAFF	TGTGCCAGCAGCCAAGGCAGGCTCACTGAAGCTTTCTTT
once	TRBV15	TRBJ2-5	TRBD2	CATSRGGGARETQYF	TGTGCCACCAGCAGAGGCGGGGGGGCCCGGGAGACCCAGTACTTC
once	TRBV2	TRBJ2-3	TRBD2	CATERGLAGFTSTDTQYF	TGTGCCACCGAGAGGGGACTAGCGGGGTTCACTAGCACAGATACGCAGTATTTT
NA	TRBV3-1/TRBV3-2	TRBJ2-7	TRBD2	CASSQARLAGLGEQYF	TGTGCCAGCAGCCAAGCTAGACTAGCGGGACTTGGCGAGCAGTACTTC
NA	TRBV25-1	TRBJ2-7	NA	CASSDGIGDEQYF	TGTGCCAGCAGTGACGGAATAGGGGACGAGCAGTACTTC
NA	TRBV19	TRBJ2-7	NA	CASSPLRRYSGDHTYEQYF	TGTGCCAGTAGTCCCCTACGCCGCTACTCAGGTGACCATACCTACGAGCAGTACTTC
NA	TRBV7-2	TRBJ1-6	NA	CASSPYQGNNSPLHF	TGTGCCAGCAGCCCGTACCAGGGCAACAATTCACCCCTCCACTTT
NA	TRBV6-4	TRBJ2-3	TRBD2	CASSESSGADTQYF	TGTGCCAGCAGTGAATCCAGCGGGGCAGATACGCAGTATTTT
NA	TRBV10-2	TRBJ2-3	TRBD2	CASKRFSSGGAKDTQYF	TGCGCCAGCAAGCGATTTTCTAGCGGGGGGGCCAAGGATACGCAGTATTTT
once	TRBV11-2	TRBJ1-2	NA	CASSRQVYGYTF	TGTGCCAGCAGCCGACAGGTCTATGGCTACACCTTC
NA	TRBV5-4	TRBJ1-3	NA	CASSWGGGAEGNTIYF	TGTGCCAGCAGCTGGGGTGGAGGCGCGGAAGGAAACACCATATATTTT
NA	TRBV29-1	TRBJ2-3	TRBD2	CSVEWTSGGSTDTQYF	TGCAGCGTTGAGTGGACTAGCGGGGGCAGCACAGATACGCAGTATTTT
NA	TRBV10-2	TRBJ2-7	TRBD1	CASRSTGGSDEQYF	TGCGCCAGCAGATCGACAGGGGGCAGCGACGAGCAGTACTTC
once	TRBV28	TRBJ1-5	TRBD1	CAGTTGWGNQPQHF	TGTGCCGGGACGACAGGGTGGGGGAATCAGCCCCAGCATTTT
NA	TRBV4-3	TRBJ2-3	TRBD2	CASSRAGGLSDTQYF	TGCGCCAGCAGCCGAGCGGGGGGGCTCTCAGATACGCAGTATTTT
once	TRBV11-2	TRBJ1-2	TRBD1	CASSLRQGKSYTF	TGTGCCAGCAGCTTGAGACAGGGAAAATCTTACACCTTC
NA	TRBV18	TRBJ1-1	NA	CASSPRLQGTGAFF	TGTGCCAGCTCACCACGGTTACAGGGTACAGGAGCTTTCTTT
NA	TRBV5-1	TRBJ1-2	NA	CASSLSGGGYTF	TGCGCCAGCAGCTTGTCTGGAGGTGGCTACACCTTC
NA	TRBV12-3/TRBV12-4	TRBJ2-5	NA	CASTSEGQETQYF	TGTGCCAGCACCTCCGAGGGCCAAGAGACCCAGTACTTC
NA	TRBV28	TRBJ2-5	TRBD1	CASSSDRDDETQYF	TGTGCCAGCAGTTCGGACAGGGATGATGAGACCCAGTACTTC
NA	TRBV24-1	TRBJ2-7	NA	CATSDLRGQPYF	TGTGCCACCAGTGATTTGCGAGGACAGCCGTACTTC
NA	TRBV20-1	TRBJ2-4	TRBD2	CSASATSDKNIQYF	TGCAGTGCTAGTGCGACTAGCGATAAAAACATTCAGTACTTC
once	TRBV9	TRBJ2-1	NA	CASSVSGAGWFEQFF	TGTGCCAGCAGCGTGTCTGGGGCAGGGTGGTTTGAGCAGTTCTTC
NA	TRBV24-1	TRBJ2-7	TRBD1	CATSATGDKQYF	TGTGCCACCAGTGCAACAGGGGACAAGCAGTACTTC
NA	TRBV28	TRBJ1-1	NA	CASSLRAGEAFF	TGTGCCAGCAGTTTACGGGCAGGGGAAGCTTTCTTT
NA	TRBV25-1	TRBJ2-7	TRBD1	CASRQGQAYEQYF	TGTGCCAGCAGGCAAGGACAGGCCTACGAGCAGTACTTC
NA	TRBV2	TRBJ1-5	TRBD1	CASTRGGRSNQPQHF	TGTGCCAGCACCAGAGGGGGCAGAAGCAATCAGCCCCAGCATTTT
NA	TRBV19	TRBJ2-7	TRBD1	CASSFNRGLEQYF	TGTGCCAGTAGTTTTAACAGGGGCCTAGAGCAGTACTTC